A single sample gave rise to the 2 T cell receptor beta chains below, sequenced in a study of blood T cell repertoires in COVID-19. Profiled with immunoSEQ multiplex PCR; TCRdb holds only in-frame clones, not every one. The sample has about 67,000 clones; around 86% are singletons. Sample: peripheral blood. The receptors derive from a man between 50 and 59 years old with active COVID-19.

The chain employs TRBV28 and TRBJ1-4; TRBD1 aligns across 8 bases. The CDR3 is made up of 16 amino acids. Germline V gene lookup returns CDR1 MDHEN and CDR2 SYDVKM. Losses at the gene ends were 3 bases for V and 4 bases for J; bases not matched to a gene: 7. The DNA of the CDR3 is TGTGCCAGCAGTTTCCCCAGGGGGCAATATAATGAAAAACTGTTTTTT. Its protein product is CASSFPRGQYNEKLFF.

With regard to this clone: This same CDR3 is encoded by further DNA sequences in the sample. This chain connects TRBV28 to TRBJ1-1; D perhaps matches TRBD1 (6 bases). Between the trimmed V and J ends, which lost 4 bases and 3 bases, there was a span of 6 bases. Looked up from germline, CDR1 is MDHEN and CDR2 is SYDVKM. The CDR3 covers 12 residues. CDR3 in DNA: TGTGCCAGCAGTTCAGGGGACACTGAAGCTTTCTTT. Translated, it gives CASSSGDTEAFF. Full variable domain (outside the CDR3, taken from reference TRBV28 and TRBJ1-1): DVKVTQSSRYLVKRTGEKVFLECVQDMDHENMFWYRQDPGLGLRLIYFSYDVKMKEKGDIPEGYSVSREKKERFSLILESASTNQTSMYLCASSSGDTEAFFGQGTRLTVV.